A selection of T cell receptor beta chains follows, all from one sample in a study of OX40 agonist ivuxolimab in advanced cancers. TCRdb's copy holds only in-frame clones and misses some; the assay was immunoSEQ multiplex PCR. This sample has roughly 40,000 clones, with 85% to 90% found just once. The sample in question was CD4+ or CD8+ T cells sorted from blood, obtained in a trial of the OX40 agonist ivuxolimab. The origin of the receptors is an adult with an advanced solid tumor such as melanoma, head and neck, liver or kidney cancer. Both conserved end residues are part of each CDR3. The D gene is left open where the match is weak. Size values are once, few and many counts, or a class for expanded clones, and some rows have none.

CDR3 DNA: TGTGCCAGCAGTTCCAGATATGGCTACACCTTC
CDR3 protein: CASSSRYGYTF
D gene: -
V gene: TRBV28
clone size: -
J gene: TRBJ1-2

CDR3 DNA: TGTGCCAGCAGTCCCGGGACAGTCCAAGAGACCCAGTACTTC
CDR3 protein: CASSPGTVQETQYF
D gene: TRBD1
V gene: TRBV7-2
clone size: -
J gene: TRBJ2-5

CDR3 DNA: TGTGCCAGCTGGATCGGGAAACCGTTCAGGATACTCAGCGGATTACACAATGAGCAGTTCTTC
CDR3 protein: CASWIGKPFRILSGLHNEQFF
D gene: -
V gene: TRBV27
clone size: -
J gene: TRBJ2-1

CDR3 DNA: TGTGCCAGCAGAGGTGCGGGGGAAAGACGCCAATCCAATGAGCAGTTCTTC
CDR3 protein: CASRGAGERRQSNEQFF
D gene: TRBD2
V gene: TRBV28
clone size: once
J gene: TRBJ2-1

CDR3 DNA: TGTGCCAGCAGCCCACTGACAGCTGGAAACACCATATATTTT
CDR3 protein: CASSPLTAGNTIYF
D gene: -
V gene: TRBV5-5
clone size: once
J gene: TRBJ1-3

CDR3 DNA: TGTGCCAGCAGCAAAGAAAAAACAGGGGATTTTTTCTATGGCTACACCTTC
CDR3 protein: CASSKEKTGDFFYGYTF
D gene: -
V gene: TRBV21-1
clone size: -
J gene: TRBJ1-2

CDR3 DNA: TGTGCCAGCAGCCCAGAGGACAGGGAGGGTGGCTACACCTTC
CDR3 protein: CASSPEDREGGYTF
D gene: TRBD1
V gene: TRBV28
clone size: -
J gene: TRBJ1-2

CDR3 DNA: TGCAGCGTCGCTTCGGGACAGGGGTCCGAGCAGTACTTC
CDR3 protein: CSVASGQGSEQYF
D gene: TRBD1
V gene: TRBV29-1
clone size: -
J gene: TRBJ2-7

CDR3 DNA: TGTGCCAGCAGCGGAAGCCGGGACAGGGCTGAAGCTTTCTTT
CDR3 protein: CASSGSRDRAEAFF
D gene: TRBD1
V gene: TRBV7-9
clone size: -
J gene: TRBJ1-1

CDR3 DNA: TGTGCCAGCAGTTCGGGGACAGGGTTCACAGATACGCAGTATTTT
CDR3 protein: CASSSGTGFTDTQYF
D gene: TRBD1
V gene: TRBV6-1
clone size: -
J gene: TRBJ2-3

CDR3 DNA: TGTGCCAGCAGTTCGGGGGGAGGGAATAATGAAAAACTGTTTTTT
CDR3 protein: CASSSGGGNNEKLFF
D gene: -
V gene: TRBV28
clone size: -
J gene: TRBJ1-4

CDR3 DNA: TGTGCCAGCAGCCCCCGGGACAGGGTGAACACTGAAGCTTTCTTT
CDR3 protein: CASSPRDRVNTEAFF
D gene: TRBD1
V gene: TRBV7-9
clone size: -
J gene: TRBJ1-1

CDR3 DNA: TGTGCCAGCAGCTCCCCTTCATCGGGGCTACAAGAGACCCAGTACTTC
CDR3 protein: CASSSPSSGLQETQYF
D gene: -
V gene: TRBV5-6
clone size: -
J gene: TRBJ2-5

CDR3 DNA: TGTGCCAGCAGCTTCGGACACCTTGAAGCTTTCTTT
CDR3 protein: CASSFGHLEAFF
D gene: -
V gene: TRBV7-2
clone size: -
J gene: TRBJ1-1

CDR3 DNA: TGCGCCAGCAGCTTGGATACCCAAGAGACCCAGTACTTC
CDR3 protein: CASSLDTQETQYF
D gene: -
V gene: TRBV5-1
clone size: -
J gene: TRBJ2-5

CDR3 DNA: TGTGCCAGCAGCGTAGCCCCAGCCTCTGGGGCCAACGTCCTGACTTTC
CDR3 protein: CASSVAPASGANVLTF
D gene: -
V gene: TRBV9
clone size: -
J gene: TRBJ2-6

CDR3 DNA: TGTGCCAGCAGCTTATTCCCCCGGGGGAGCTCCTACAATGAGCAGTTCTTC
CDR3 protein: CASSLFPRGSSYNEQFF
D gene: -
V gene: TRBV7-3
clone size: -
J gene: TRBJ2-1

CDR3 DNA: TGTGCCTGGAGCATGTCAGATACGCAGTATTTT
CDR3 protein: CAWSMSDTQYF
D gene: -
V gene: TRBV30
clone size: -
J gene: TRBJ2-3

CDR3 DNA: TGCGCCAGCAGCCAAGATTCGGCAGGGGGTGAAAAACTGTTTTTT
CDR3 protein: CASSQDSAGGEKLFF
D gene: TRBD1
V gene: TRBV4-1
clone size: -
J gene: TRBJ1-4

CDR3 DNA: TGTGCCAGCAGTTTATATTGGTATACGGACAGGGAGAGATCAGATACGCAGTATTTT
CDR3 protein: CASSLYWYTDRERSDTQYF
D gene: TRBD1
V gene: TRBV28
clone size: -
J gene: TRBJ2-3

CDR3 DNA: TGTGCCAGCAGCCAAGATGACGGGAATATCAATGAGCAGTTCTTC
CDR3 protein: CASSQDDGNINEQFF
D gene: -
V gene: TRBV4-2
clone size: -
J gene: TRBJ2-1

CDR3 DNA: TGTGCCAGCAGCGTAGGTACAGGAGAGTACGAGCAGTACTTC
CDR3 protein: CASSVGTGEYEQYF
D gene: -
V gene: TRBV9
clone size: few
J gene: TRBJ2-7

CDR3 DNA: TGTGCCAGCAGCTTGGAAGGAGCGGGTCAGGGCTACAATGAGCAGTTCTTC
CDR3 protein: CASSLEGAGQGYNEQFF
D gene: -
V gene: TRBV5-4
clone size: -
J gene: TRBJ2-1

CDR3 DNA: TGTGCCAGCAGCTCCACCCGGGGGGGAGAGCAGTACTTC
CDR3 protein: CASSSTRGGEQYF
D gene: TRBD2
V gene: TRBV11-3
clone size: -
J gene: TRBJ2-7

CDR3 DNA: TGTGCCAGCAGTTCGGTTGGGGGTGAAGCTTTCTTT
CDR3 protein: CASSSVGGEAFF
D gene: -
V gene: TRBV6-5
clone size: once
J gene: TRBJ1-1

CDR3 DNA: TGTGCCAGCACAAACTCTCCGGGAGAGGGCTATGGCTACACCTTC
CDR3 protein: CASTNSPGEGYGYTF
D gene: -
V gene: TRBV27
clone size: -
J gene: TRBJ1-2

CDR3 DNA: TGTGCCAGCAGTCCTTGGACTAAACCAGGGACGGTCTCCTACGAGCAGTACTTC
CDR3 protein: CASSPWTKPGTVSYEQYF
D gene: -
V gene: TRBV28
clone size: -
J gene: TRBJ2-7

CDR3 DNA: TGCGCCAGCAGCCAAGATCTTACAGGGATAGGCACTGAAGCTTTCTTT
CDR3 protein: CASSQDLTGIGTEAFF
D gene: -
V gene: TRBV4-1
clone size: -
J gene: TRBJ1-1

CDR3 DNA: TGTGCCAGCAGCCAAGACCGTCGGAAACTGTTTTTT
CDR3 protein: CASSQDRRKLFF
D gene: -
V gene: TRBV4-2
clone size: -
J gene: TRBJ1-4

CDR3 DNA: TGCGCCAGCAGCCCGGGGACTAGCGGTCAAGAGACCCAGTACTTC
CDR3 protein: CASSPGTSGQETQYF
D gene: TRBD2
V gene: TRBV5-1
clone size: once
J gene: TRBJ2-5

CDR3 DNA: TGCGCCAGCAGCTTGGCCGCGGGGCCACTTTACGAGCAGTACTTC
CDR3 protein: CASSLAAGPLYEQYF
D gene: -
V gene: TRBV5-1
clone size: -
J gene: TRBJ2-7

CDR3 DNA: TGTGCCAGTAGCCAGCGGGCTTCTTATGAGCAGTTCTTC
CDR3 protein: CASSQRASYEQFF
D gene: -
V gene: TRBV19
clone size: -
J gene: TRBJ2-1

CDR3 DNA: TGTGCCAGCAGCGTAGACACAGGGGGGAGGGAGACCCAGTACTTC
CDR3 protein: CASSVDTGGRETQYF
D gene: TRBD1
V gene: TRBV9
clone size: -
J gene: TRBJ2-5

CDR3 DNA: TGTGCCAGCAGCGTGGGTCCTAGCGTCAATGAGCAGTTCTTC
CDR3 protein: CASSVGPSVNEQFF
D gene: -
V gene: TRBV9
clone size: -
J gene: TRBJ2-1

CDR3 DNA: TGTGCCAGCACGGAGGGGGCAGGAGAAAAACTGTTTTTT
CDR3 protein: CASTEGAGEKLFF
D gene: TRBD1
V gene: TRBV28
clone size: -
J gene: TRBJ1-4

CDR3 DNA: TGTGCCAGCAGCCCGTTTTACGAGCAGTACTTC
CDR3 protein: CASSPFYEQYF
D gene: -
V gene: TRBV2
clone size: -
J gene: TRBJ2-7

CDR3 DNA: TGCGCCAGCAGCTTAGGGACTATGACCTACGAGCAGTACTTC
CDR3 protein: CASSLGTMTYEQYF
D gene: TRBD2
V gene: TRBV5-1
clone size: -
J gene: TRBJ2-7

CDR3 DNA: TGCGCCAGCAAGGAACAGGGGGCTTTGAACACTGAAGCTTTCTTT
CDR3 protein: CASKEQGALNTEAFF
D gene: TRBD1
V gene: TRBV4-1
clone size: -
J gene: TRBJ1-1

CDR3 DNA: TGTGCCAGCAGGGAGACAGGGACAAACACTGAAGCTTTCTTT
CDR3 protein: CASRETGTNTEAFF
D gene: TRBD1
V gene: TRBV25-1
clone size: -
J gene: TRBJ1-1

CDR3 DNA: TGTGCCCTCTCGGGACCCGTGTTTACTAATGAAAAACTGTTTTTT
CDR3 protein: CALSGPVFTNEKLFF
D gene: -
V gene: TRBV6-4
clone size: -
J gene: TRBJ1-4

CDR3 DNA: TGTGCCAGCTCACCCACGGGGTTGGGCGGGCTCTCCTACGAGCAGTACTTC
CDR3 protein: CASSPTGLGGLSYEQYF
D gene: -
V gene: TRBV18
clone size: -
J gene: TRBJ2-7

CDR3 DNA: TGTGCCAGCAGCGCAGACACTAGCTTCAGAGGCAATGAGCAGTTCTTC
CDR3 protein: CASSADTSFRGNEQFF
D gene: -
V gene: TRBV7-9
clone size: -
J gene: TRBJ2-1

CDR3 DNA: TGTGCCAGTTCGGACATGAGCTCCTACAATGAGCAGTTCTTC
CDR3 protein: CASSDMSSYNEQFF
D gene: -
V gene: TRBV7-3
clone size: -
J gene: TRBJ2-1

CDR3 DNA: TGTGCTAGCAGCCCAGGTCTGGGCCTACAAGAGACCCAGTACTTC
CDR3 protein: CASSPGLGLQETQYF
D gene: -
V gene: TRBV7-7
clone size: -
J gene: TRBJ2-5

CDR3 DNA: TGTGCCAGCACCGGAGACAGGGCCTCTGGAAACACCATATATTTT
CDR3 protein: CASTGDRASGNTIYF
D gene: TRBD1
V gene: TRBV6-5
clone size: once
J gene: TRBJ1-3

CDR3 DNA: TGTGCCAGTAGTCTCGAGGGGTGGCACAGCTCTGGGGCCAACGTCCTGACTTTC
CDR3 protein: CASSLEGWHSSGANVLTF
D gene: -
V gene: TRBV19
clone size: -
J gene: TRBJ2-6

CDR3 DNA: TGTGCCAGCAGGCCGGGTAGCCCTAACTATGGCTACACCTTC
CDR3 protein: CASRPGSPNYGYTF
D gene: -
V gene: TRBV27
clone size: -
J gene: TRBJ1-2

CDR3 DNA: TGCAGCGCCAAGGGACGGACAAACACTGAAGCTTTCTTT
CDR3 protein: CSAKGRTNTEAFF
D gene: -
V gene: TRBV29-1
clone size: -
J gene: TRBJ1-1

CDR3 DNA: TGCGCCAGCAGCTTGGATATGGGACAGGGGTACGAGCAGTACTTC
CDR3 protein: CASSLDMGQGYEQYF
D gene: TRBD1
V gene: TRBV5-1
clone size: -
J gene: TRBJ2-7

CDR3 DNA: TGTGCCAGCAGGCCCTCACCGGGACAGGGGTTCCACGAGCAGTACTTC
CDR3 protein: CASRPSPGQGFHEQYF
D gene: TRBD1
V gene: TRBV28
clone size: -
J gene: TRBJ2-7

CDR3 DNA: TGTGCCAGCAGAGCAACAGGGGTGGGCAAAAACATTCAGTACTTC
CDR3 protein: CASRATGVGKNIQYF
D gene: TRBD1
V gene: TRBV2
clone size: -
J gene: TRBJ2-4